The rows below give T cell receptor beta chains drawn from one sample of a study of T cell changes during pregnancy in multiple sclerosis. TCRdb's table, derived via immunoSEQ multiplex PCR, lists solely in-frame clones and lacks some. The sample includes under 75,000 clones, roughly nine tenths of them seen just once. Sequencing used peripheral blood, obtained in the third trimester of pregnancy. The origin of the receptors is a female donor in good health, enrolled as a control in a pregnancy study. The CDR3 runs from the conserved cysteine through the conserved F or W. Fields, in order: D gene, V gene, clone size, J gene, CDR3 protein, CDR3 DNA. D genes are given only for firm matches. The size of a clone is reported for some rows only, either as once, few or many, or as a class for expanded clones.

D gene: -; V gene: TRBV7-3; clone size: few; J gene: TRBJ2-1; CDR3 protein: CASSLIGGIGVNEQFF; CDR3 DNA: TGTGCCAGCAGCTTAATAGGAGGGATTGGGGTAAATGAGCAGTTCTTC
D gene: -; V gene: TRBV19; clone size: -; J gene: TRBJ1-1; CDR3 protein: CAARENTEAFF; CDR3 DNA: TGTGCCGCCAGGGAGAACACTGAAGCTTTCTTT
D gene: -; V gene: TRBV10-3; clone size: -; J gene: TRBJ1-1; CDR3 protein: CAISGVEGPDTEAFF; CDR3 DNA: TGTGCCATCAGTGGGGTTGAGGGCCCGGACACTGAAGCTTTCTTT
D gene: -; V gene: TRBV28; clone size: -; J gene: TRBJ1-2; CDR3 protein: CASSSQAGVNYGYTF; CDR3 DNA: TGTGCCAGCAGTTCCCAGGCCGGGGTAAACTATGGCTACACCTTC
D gene: -; V gene: TRBV6-6; clone size: once; J gene: TRBJ1-3; CDR3 protein: CASSLLQGSSGNTIYF; CDR3 DNA: TGTGCCAGCAGTTTACTACAGGGATCTTCTGGAAACACCATATATTTT
D gene: -; V gene: TRBV4-2; clone size: -; J gene: TRBJ1-2; CDR3 protein: CASSPQEGTDYGYTF; CDR3 DNA: TGTGCCAGCAGCCCCCAGGAGGGTACGGACTATGGCTACACCTTC
D gene: TRBD1; V gene: TRBV28; clone size: -; J gene: TRBJ1-5; CDR3 protein: CASRSDRVGQPQHF; CDR3 DNA: TGTGCCAGCAGAAGTGACAGGGTCGGTCAGCCCCAGCATTTT
D gene: TRBD1; V gene: TRBV9; clone size: -; J gene: TRBJ1-1; CDR3 protein: CASSTTGTGHTEAFF; CDR3 DNA: TGTGCCAGCAGCACCACAGGGACAGGACACACTGAAGCTTTCTTT
D gene: -; V gene: TRBV30; clone size: -; J gene: TRBJ2-1; CDR3 protein: CACLLKRNNEQFF; CDR3 DNA: TGTGCCTGCCTCCTAAAGAGGAACAATGAGCAGTTCTTC
D gene: -; V gene: TRBV30; clone size: -; J gene: TRBJ2-7; CDR3 protein: CAWSQGFYEQYF; CDR3 DNA: TGTGCCTGGAGCCAGGGTTTCTACGAGCAGTACTTC
D gene: TRBD1; V gene: TRBV9; clone size: -; J gene: TRBJ2-3; CDR3 protein: CASSGTGGYTDTQYF; CDR3 DNA: TGTGCCAGCAGCGGCACAGGGGGCTACACAGATACGCAGTATTTT
D gene: TRBD1; V gene: TRBV5-1; clone size: -; J gene: TRBJ1-2; CDR3 protein: CASSPDRAEGYTF; CDR3 DNA: TGCGCCAGCAGCCCGGACAGGGCGGAAGGCTACACCTTC
D gene: TRBD1; V gene: TRBV2; clone size: -; J gene: TRBJ1-5; CDR3 protein: CASSAYPGQEFPPQHF; CDR3 DNA: TGTGCCAGCAGTGCCTATCCGGGACAGGAGTTCCCGCCCCAGCATTTT
D gene: -; V gene: TRBV5-6; clone size: few; J gene: TRBJ2-7; CDR3 protein: CASSPQDNSYEQYF; CDR3 DNA: TGTGCCAGCAGCCCGCAGGACAACTCCTACGAGCAGTACTTC